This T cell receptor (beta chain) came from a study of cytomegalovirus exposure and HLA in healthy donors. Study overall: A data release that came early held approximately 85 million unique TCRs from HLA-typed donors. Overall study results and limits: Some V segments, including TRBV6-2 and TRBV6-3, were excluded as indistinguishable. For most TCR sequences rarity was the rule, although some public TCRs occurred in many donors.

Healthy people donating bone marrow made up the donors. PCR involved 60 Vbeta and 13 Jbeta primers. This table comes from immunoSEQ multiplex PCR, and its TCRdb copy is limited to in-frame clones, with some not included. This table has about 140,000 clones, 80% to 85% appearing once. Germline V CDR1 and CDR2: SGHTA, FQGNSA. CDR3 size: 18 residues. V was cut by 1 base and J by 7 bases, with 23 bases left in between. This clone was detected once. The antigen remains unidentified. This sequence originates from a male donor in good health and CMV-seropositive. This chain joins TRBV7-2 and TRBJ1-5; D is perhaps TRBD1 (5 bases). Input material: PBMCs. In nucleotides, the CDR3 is TGTGCCAGCAGCTTAGGTCCCCGTCTCGATAGACAGCAACAGCCCCAGCATTTT. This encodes CASSLGPRLDRQQQPQHF.